The clone carrying this TCR beta chain has ten or more counts. The target antigen is unknown. The data derive from a study of CD8 T cells in ankylosing spondylitis. Notes on the study in general: Eight highly homologous variants formed a TCR beta motif that appeared characteristic of ankylosing spondylitis blood.

Deletions cut 0 bases from V and 0 bases from J, with 5 bases between. CDR1 SEHNR and CDR2 FQNEAQ come from the germline V gene (reference sequence). The CDR3 is made up of 14 amino acids. In TCRdb, the 5' RACE reads were re-called with MiXCR into one record per CDR3 protein. The table includes more than 650,000 distinct CDR3 sequences, 10% to 15% detected once. The source material was blood, either unsorted or a sorted T cell fraction (not recorded which). This TCR was sampled from a male donor with ankylosing spondylitis. This chain connects TRBV7-9 to TRBJ1-2; the D is unclear. Here the CDR3 reads CASSLAGTNYGYTF. CDR3 bases: TGTGCCAGCAGCTTAGCGGGGACTAACTATGGCTACACCTTC.